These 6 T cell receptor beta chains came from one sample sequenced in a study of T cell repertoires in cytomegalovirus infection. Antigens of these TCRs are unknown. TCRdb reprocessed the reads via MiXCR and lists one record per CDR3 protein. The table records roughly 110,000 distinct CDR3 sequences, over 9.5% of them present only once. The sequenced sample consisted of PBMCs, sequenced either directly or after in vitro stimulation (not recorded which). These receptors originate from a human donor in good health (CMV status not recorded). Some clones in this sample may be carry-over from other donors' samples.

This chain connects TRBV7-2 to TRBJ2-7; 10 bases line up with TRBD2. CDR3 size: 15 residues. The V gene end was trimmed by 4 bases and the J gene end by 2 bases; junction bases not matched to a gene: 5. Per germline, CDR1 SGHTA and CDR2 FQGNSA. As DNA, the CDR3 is TGTGCCAGCAGCTCAGGACTAGCGGTAACCTACGAGCAGTACTTC. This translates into CASSSGLAVTYEQYF.

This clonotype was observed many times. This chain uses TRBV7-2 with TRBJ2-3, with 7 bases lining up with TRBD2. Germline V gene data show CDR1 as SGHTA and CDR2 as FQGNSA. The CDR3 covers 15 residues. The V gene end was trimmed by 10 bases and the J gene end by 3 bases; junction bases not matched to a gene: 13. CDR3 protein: CATKRAGARTDTQYF. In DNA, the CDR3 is TGTGCCACAAAGCGGGCGGGAGCTAGGACAGATACGCAGTATTTT.

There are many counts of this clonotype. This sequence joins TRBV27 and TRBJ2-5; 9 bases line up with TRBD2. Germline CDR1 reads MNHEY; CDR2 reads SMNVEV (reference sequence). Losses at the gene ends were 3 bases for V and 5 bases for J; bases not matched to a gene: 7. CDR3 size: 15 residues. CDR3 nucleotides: TGTGCCAGCAGTTTCGCTAGCGGGACCACCGAGACCCAGTACTTC. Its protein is CASSFASGTTETQYF.

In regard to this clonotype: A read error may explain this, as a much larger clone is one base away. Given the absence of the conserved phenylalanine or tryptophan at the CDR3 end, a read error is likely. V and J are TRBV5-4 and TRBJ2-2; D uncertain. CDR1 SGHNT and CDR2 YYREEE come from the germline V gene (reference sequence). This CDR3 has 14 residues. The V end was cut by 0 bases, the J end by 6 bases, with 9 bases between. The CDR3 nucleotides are TGTGCCAGCAGCTTGGTCTCTTTTCCCGGGGAGCTGTTTTCT. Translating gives CASSLVSFPGELFS.

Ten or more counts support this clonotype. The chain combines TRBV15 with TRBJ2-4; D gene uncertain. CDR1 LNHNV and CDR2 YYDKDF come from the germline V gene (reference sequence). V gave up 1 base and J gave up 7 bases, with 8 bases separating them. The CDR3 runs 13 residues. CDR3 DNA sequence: TGTGCCACCAGCAGAGGTGCTTTTAACATTCAGTACTTC. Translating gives CATSRGAFNIQYF.

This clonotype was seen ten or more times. CDR3 protein: CAWRTVRVNTEAFF. CDR3 nucleotides: TGTGCCTGGAGAACGGTTCGGGTGAACACTGAAGCTTTCTTT. The rearrangement links TRBV30 to TRBJ1-1; D is unclear. This CDR3 region has 14 residues. Germline CDR1 GTSNPN, CDR2 SVGIG (reference sequence). Trimming cost V 3 bases and J 0 bases, with 11 bases left between them.